Listed here are 26 T cell receptor beta chains from one sample, sequenced in a study of T cell changes during pregnancy in multiple sclerosis. TCRdb keeps only in-frame clones here, not all; method: immunoSEQ multiplex PCR. The sample consists of around 55,000 clones, under 95% of them appearing once. The starting material was CD8+ T cells from peripheral blood mononuclear cells, obtained in the third trimester of pregnancy. The source is a female donor with multiple sclerosis, enrolled in a pregnancy study.

This chain joins TRBV30 and TRBJ2-3; no definite D call. The CDR3 spans 17 residues. The V end lost 2 bases, the J end lost 5 bases, and 23 bases lay between the germline ends. Germline lookup yields CDR1 GTSNPN and CDR2 SVGIG (reference sequence). The DNA of the CDR3 is TGTGCCTGGAGTCCCCGGTGGCGTACGGGTTTAGTAGATACGCAGTATTTT. Its translation is CAWSPRWRTGLVDTQYF.

This sequence joins TRBV10-3 and TRBJ2-4, with D perhaps matching TRBD1 (5 bases). There are 14 residues in the CDR3. Trimming took off 0 bases at V and 4 bases at J, with 7 bases between the two ends. Looked up from germline, CDR1 is ENHRY and CDR2 is SYGVKD. The CDR3 loop is CAISESPGKNIQYF. The CDR3 DNA is TGTGCCATCAGTGAGTCACCAGGGAAAAACATTCAGTACTTC.

The chain carries TRBV21-1 and TRBJ1-3. TRBV21-1 is shown as a pseudogene. This CDR3 is built from 11 residues. The CDR3 here is CASALEDTIYF. CDR3 DNA sequence: TGTGCCAGCGCCCTTGAGGACACCATATATTTT.

The chain recombines TRBV14 with TRBJ2-1; 9 bases are a match to TRBD2. V shed 5 bases, J shed 0 bases, and the junction held 5 bases outside the gene matches. The CDR3 runs to 16 residues. Germline V lookup: CDR1 SGHDN, CDR2 FVKESK. The CDR3 loop is CASSVLAGSSYNEQFF. The DNA of the CDR3 is TGTGCCAGCAGCGTGCTAGCGGGATCCTCCTACAATGAGCAGTTCTTC.

V gene TRBV7-2 combines with J gene TRBJ2-1; D not resolved. Looked up from germline, CDR1 is SGHTA and CDR2 is FQGNSA. V was cut by 3 bases and J by 2 bases, with 8 bases left in between. The CDR3 runs to 14 residues. CDR3 in amino acids: CASSFGGPYNEQFF. CDR3 DNA sequence: TGTGCCAGCAGCTTTGGCGGCCCCTACAATGAGCAGTTCTTC.

The chain employs TRBV14 and TRBJ2-1, with TRBD2 matching 9 bases. The J segment lost 5 bases and the V segment lost 0 bases, leaving 5 bases of the junction unmatched. Germline CDR1 SGHDN, CDR2 FVKESK. The CDR3 is 16 residues long. Written as DNA, the CDR3 is TGTGCCAGCAGCCAAGATCTAGCGGGGTACCACAATGAGCAGTTCTTC. The encoded protein is CASSQDLAGYHNEQFF.

The chain combines TRBV6-5 with TRBJ2-2, with 7 nucleotides matching TRBD1. The CDR3 totals 14 residues. V was pared by 2 bases and J by 4 bases, with 1 base of the junction left unmatched. Germline V gives CDR1 MNHEY, CDR2 SVGAGI. The CDR3 DNA sequence: TGTGCCAGCAGTTACGGGACAGTCACCGGGGAGCTGTTTTTT. Encoded protein: CASSYGTVTGELFF.

The V and J genes are TRBV6-5 and TRBJ1-5; D remains ambiguous. CDR1 and CDR2 (germline): MNHEY, SVGAGI. The CDR3 has 15 amino acids. V was clipped by 2 bases and J by 3 bases, with 11 bases between them. The CDR3 nucleotides are TGTGCCAGCAGTTACAACCGAGAAATCAATCAGCCCCAGCATTTT. Residues: CASSYNREINQPQHF.

Here the CDR3 DNA reads TGTGCCAGCAGCCCTCCCACTGAGGGCGGTTCCAATGAGCAGTTCTTC. It encodes CASSPPTEGGSNEQFF. The genes are TRBV9 and TRBJ2-1; a weak D match, TRBD2 (5 bases). Germline loops: CDR1 SGDLS, CDR2 YYNGEE. V was cut by 4 bases and J by 6 bases, with 20 bases left in between. This CDR3 contains 16 residues.

This clone was observed a single time. The rearrangement joins TRBV29-1 to TRBJ1-1; D might be TRBD1 (6 bases). V was cut by 7 bases and J by 1 base, with 10 bases left in between. Germline CDR1 and CDR2: SQVTM and ANQGSEA. The CDR3 has 12 residues. The CDR3 loop reads CSAQGWNTEAFF. In DNA, the CDR3 is TGCAGCGCACAGGGTTGGAACACTGAAGCTTTCTTT. The full variable domain, rest sourced from reference TRBV29-1 and TRBJ1-1, is SAVISQKPSRDICQRGTSLTIQCQVDSQVTMMFWYRQQPGQSLTLIATANQGSEATYESGFVIDKFPISRPNLTFSTLTVSNMSPEDSSIYLCSAQGWNTEAFFGQGTRLTVV.

The chain joins TRBV28 to TRBJ2-7, with D possibly matching TRBD2 (5 bases). This CDR3 region has 15 residues. Germline V gene sequence: CDR1 MDHEN, CDR2 SYDVKM. V lost 8 bases and J 0 bases, leaving 17 bases between the germline ends. The CDR3, as DNA: TGTGCCAGCCGTCTCAATCAAGCGGCCTCCTACGAGCAGTACTTC. This codes for CASRLNQAASYEQYF.

The genes are TRBV6-1 and TRBJ2-4; D may be TRBD1 (5 bases). Trimming took off 0 bases at V and 0 bases at J, with 12 bases between the two ends. Germline assignment: CDR1 MNHNS and CDR2 SASEGT. The CDR3 runs 17 residues. The CDR3 bases are TGTGCCAGCAGTGAAGCCTGGGTGGGGCCAGCCAAAAACATTCAGTACTTC. It specifies CASSEAWVGPAKNIQYF.

This clone was seen once. The chain couples TRBV5-6 to TRBJ2-3; 8 bases fit TRBD2. The trim removed 1 base at V and 2 bases at J, leaving 3 bases unmatched. There are 15 residues in the CDR3. Germline V gives CDR1 SGHDT, CDR2 YYEEEE. Here the CDR3 reads CASSLSGGATDTQYF. As DNA, the CDR3 is TGTGCCAGCAGCTTGTCGGGGGGGGCCACAGATACGCAGTATTTT.

The rearrangement uses TRBV29-1 and TRBJ1-1; 7 nucleotides line up with TRBD1. After removal of 6 bases from V and 0 bases from J, the junction contained 4 bases not matched to a gene. Germline loops: CDR1 SQVTM, CDR2 ANQGSEA. The CDR3 is made up of 13 amino acids. CDR3 DNA sequence: TGCAGCGTCCGGGGACAGTTGAACACTGAAGCTTTCTTT. Protein product: CSVRGQLNTEAFF.

The rearrangement uses TRBV7-9 and TRBJ2-3; a possible D gene is TRBD1 (5 bases). The CDR3 extends over 13 amino acids. The V end lost 7 bases, the J end lost 5 bases, and 13 bases lay between the germline ends. Per the germline V gene, CDR1 is SEHNR and CDR2 is FQNEAQ (reference sequence). The CDR3 nucleotides are TGTGCCAGCACCTCCCCCCAGGGAGATACGCAGTATTTT. The encoded protein is CASTSPQGDTQYF.

This clone was seen only once. The chain couples TRBV6-5 to TRBJ2-6; D may be TRBD2 (5 bases). The V end was cut by 5 bases, the J end by 4 bases, with 12 bases between. Looked up from germline, CDR1 is MNHEY and CDR2 is SVGAGI. This CDR3 contains 15 residues. DNA of the CDR3: TGTGCCAGCAGTGGGGAGTTGGGAGGGGCCAACGTCCTGACTTTC. Translated: CASSGELGGANVLTF.

J is TRBJ1-1 and V is TRBV6-1; TRBD1 is a possible D gene (5 bases). The CDR3 is made up of 13 amino acids. Germline loops: CDR1 MNHNS, CDR2 SASEGT. V shed 2 bases and J shed 4 bases, with 8 bases lying between them. CDR3 protein: CASSERGGTEAFF. The CDR3 nucleotides are TGTGCCAGCAGTGAAAGGGGTGGCACTGAAGCTTTCTTT.

The rearrangement links TRBV27 to TRBJ2-7; 7 bases line up with TRBD1. The V gene's germline CDR1 is MNHEY and CDR2 SMNVEV (reference sequence). This CDR3 has 15 amino acids. Unmatched junction bases numbered 3, after V lost 1 base and J lost 0 bases. CDR3 nucleotide sequence: TGTGCCAGCAGTTTATACCCAGGGGGCTCCTACGAGCAGTACTTC. Protein product: CASSLYPGGSYEQYF.

This clone occurred a few times. The chain carries TRBV2 and TRBJ1-1; 8 positions agree with TRBD1. With V trimmed by 7 bases and J by 3 bases, 7 bases remained unmatched. The CDR3 runs 14 residues. The germline gives CDR1 SNHLY, CDR2 FYNNEI. The CDR3 loop reads CASMGRGLDTEAFF. CDR3 bases: TGTGCCAGCATGGGCAGGGGGCTGGACACTGAAGCTTTCTTT.

Notes on this clone: This specimen includes other DNA sequences encoding the same CDR3. The rearrangement links TRBV5-1 to TRBJ2-7, with D possibly being TRBD2 (6 bases). The CDR3 covers 14 residues. V lost 2 bases to trimming and J lost 2 bases, with 11 bases between them. CDR1 is SGHRS, CDR2 YFSETQ, per germline. CDR3 amino acids: CASSFSGGTYEQYF. CDR3 coding DNA: TGCGCCAGCAGCTTCTCCGGGGGAACCTACGAGCAGTACTTC.

This clone has just one count. The gene calls are TRBV13 and TRBJ2-2, with TRBD2 matching over 7 bases. CDR1 PRHDT and CDR2 FYEKMQ come from the germline V gene (reference sequence). J was trimmed by 11 bases and V by 6 bases; bases with no gene match: 18. The CDR3 covers 16 residues. The CDR3 protein is CASSPEAGISFRELFF. CDR3 in DNA: TGTGCCAGCAGTCCCGAAGCGGGAATAAGTTTCCGTGAGCTGTTTTTT.

This chain links TRBV6-6 with TRBJ2-7; 8 bases fit TRBD2. CDR1 MNHNY and CDR2 SVGAGI come from the germline V gene (reference sequence). V shed 5 bases, J shed 6 bases, and the junction held 12 bases outside the gene matches. This CDR3 region has 15 residues. The CDR3: CASSPITSGPFEQYF. The CDR3 nucleotides read TGTGCCAGCAGTCCCATAACTAGCGGCCCTTTCGAGCAGTACTTC.

The count of this clone is one. The J gene is TRBJ2-1, the V gene TRBV27, with TRBD2 as a possible D gene (7 bases). This CDR3 comprises 16 residues. The germline V gene encodes CDR1 MNHEY and CDR2 SMNVEV (reference sequence). The germline V and J ends were trimmed by 6 bases and 6 bases, with 21 bases remaining between them. This chain's CDR3 is CASSLLLAEGVNEQFF. Written as DNA, the CDR3 is TGTGCCAGCAGCCTCTTGCTAGCGGAGGGGGTCAATGAGCAGTTCTTC.

The CDR3 sequence is CSVEEEGGEAYEQYF. The CDR3, as DNA: TGCAGCGTTGAAGAAGAAGGGGGCGAGGCCTACGAGCAGTACTTC. This chain uses TRBV29-1 with TRBJ2-7; TRBD1 aligns across 7 bases. The germline gives CDR1 SQVTM, CDR2 ANQGSEA. With V trimmed by 0 bases and J by 2 bases, 7 bases remained unmatched. CDR3 length: 15 residues.

The genes are TRBV27 and TRBJ2-1; unclear D gene. V lost 3 bases, J lost 9 bases, and 6 bases lay in between. CDR1 MNHEY and CDR2 SMNVEV come from the germline V gene (reference sequence). The CDR3 consists of 11 residues. DNA for the CDR3: TGTGCCAGCAGTTTTGGCGGTGAGCAGTTCTTC. Residues: CASSFGGEQFF.

The V gene is TRBV18, the J gene TRBJ2-7; TRBD1 aligns across 8 bases. The CDR3 spans 14 residues. Unmatched junction bases numbered 2, after V lost 1 base and J lost 3 bases. Germline loops: CDR1 KGHSH, CDR2 LQKENI. This CDR3 reads CASSPRDRNYEQYF. As DNA, the CDR3 is TGTGCCAGCTCACCACGGGACAGGAACTACGAGCAGTACTTC.